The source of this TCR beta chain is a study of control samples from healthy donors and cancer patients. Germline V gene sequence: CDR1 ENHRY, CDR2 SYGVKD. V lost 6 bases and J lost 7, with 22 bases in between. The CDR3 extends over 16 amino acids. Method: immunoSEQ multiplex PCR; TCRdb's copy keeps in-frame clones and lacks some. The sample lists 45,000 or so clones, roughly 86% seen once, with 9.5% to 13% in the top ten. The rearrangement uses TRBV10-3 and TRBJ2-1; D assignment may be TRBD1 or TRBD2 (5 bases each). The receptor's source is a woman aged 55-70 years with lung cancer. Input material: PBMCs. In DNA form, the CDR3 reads TGTGCCATCAGCACCGGGACCACTTCCGGCGTGAATGAGCAGTTCTTC. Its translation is CAISTGTTSGVNEQFF.